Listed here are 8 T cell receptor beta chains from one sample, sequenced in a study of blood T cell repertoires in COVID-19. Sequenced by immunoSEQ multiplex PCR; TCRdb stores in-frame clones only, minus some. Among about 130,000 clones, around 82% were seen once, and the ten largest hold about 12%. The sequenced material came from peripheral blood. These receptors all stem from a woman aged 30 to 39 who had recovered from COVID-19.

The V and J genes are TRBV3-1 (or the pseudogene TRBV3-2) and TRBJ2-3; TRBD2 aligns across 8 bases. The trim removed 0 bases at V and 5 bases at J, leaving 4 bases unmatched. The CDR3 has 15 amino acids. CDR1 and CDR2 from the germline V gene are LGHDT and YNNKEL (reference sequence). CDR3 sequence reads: CASSQERSGRDTQYF. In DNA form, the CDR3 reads TGTGCCAGCAGCCAAGAGAGGAGCGGGAGAGATACGCAGTATTTT.

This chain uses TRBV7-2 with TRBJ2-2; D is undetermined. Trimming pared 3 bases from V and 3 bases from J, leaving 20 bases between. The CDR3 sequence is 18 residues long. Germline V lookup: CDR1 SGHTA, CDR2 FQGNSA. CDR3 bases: TGTGCCAGCAGCTTTCCCCTCACCGGGTCTCCGGACACCGGGGAGCTGTTTTTT. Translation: CASSFPLTGSPDTGELFF.

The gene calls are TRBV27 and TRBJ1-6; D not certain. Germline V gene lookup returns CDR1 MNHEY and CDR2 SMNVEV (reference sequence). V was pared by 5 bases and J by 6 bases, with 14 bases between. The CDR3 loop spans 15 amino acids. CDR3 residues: CASSPPGVPNSPLHF. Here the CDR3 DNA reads TGTGCCAGCAGTCCCCCGGGAGTCCCTAATTCACCCCTCCACTTT.

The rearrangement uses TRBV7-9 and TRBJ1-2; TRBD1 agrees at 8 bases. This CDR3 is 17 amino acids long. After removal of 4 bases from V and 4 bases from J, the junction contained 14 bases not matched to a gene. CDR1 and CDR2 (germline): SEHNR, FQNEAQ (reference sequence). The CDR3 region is CASSSPKTGEGSYGYTF. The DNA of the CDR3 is TGTGCCAGCAGCTCGCCAAAGACAGGGGAGGGGTCCTATGGCTACACCTTC.

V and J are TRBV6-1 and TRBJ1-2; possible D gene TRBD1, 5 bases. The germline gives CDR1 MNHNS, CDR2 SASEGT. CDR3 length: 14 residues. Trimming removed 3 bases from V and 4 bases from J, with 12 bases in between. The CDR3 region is CASSDLQGSYGYTF. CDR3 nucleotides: TGTGCCAGCAGTGATCTTCAGGGAAGCTATGGCTACACCTTC.

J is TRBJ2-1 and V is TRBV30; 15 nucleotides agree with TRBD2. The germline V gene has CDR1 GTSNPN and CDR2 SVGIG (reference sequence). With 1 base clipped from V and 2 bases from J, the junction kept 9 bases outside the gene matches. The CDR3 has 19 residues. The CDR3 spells CAWSETGLAGGLPYNEQFF. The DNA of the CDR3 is TGTGCCTGGAGTGAAACGGGACTAGCGGGGGGATTGCCCTACAATGAGCAGTTCTTC.

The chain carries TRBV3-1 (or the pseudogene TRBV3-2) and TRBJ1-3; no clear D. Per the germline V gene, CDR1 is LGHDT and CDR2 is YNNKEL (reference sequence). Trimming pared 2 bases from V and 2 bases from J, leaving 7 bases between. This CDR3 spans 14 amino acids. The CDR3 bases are TGTGCCAGCAGCCAAACATTCGCTGGAAACACCATATATTTT. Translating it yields CASSQTFAGNTIYF.

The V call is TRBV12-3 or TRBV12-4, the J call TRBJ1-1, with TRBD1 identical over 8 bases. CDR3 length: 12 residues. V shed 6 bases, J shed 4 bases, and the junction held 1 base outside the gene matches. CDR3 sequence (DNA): TGTGCCAGCAGAACAGGGGGCACTGAAGCTTTCTTT. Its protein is CASRTGGTEAFF.